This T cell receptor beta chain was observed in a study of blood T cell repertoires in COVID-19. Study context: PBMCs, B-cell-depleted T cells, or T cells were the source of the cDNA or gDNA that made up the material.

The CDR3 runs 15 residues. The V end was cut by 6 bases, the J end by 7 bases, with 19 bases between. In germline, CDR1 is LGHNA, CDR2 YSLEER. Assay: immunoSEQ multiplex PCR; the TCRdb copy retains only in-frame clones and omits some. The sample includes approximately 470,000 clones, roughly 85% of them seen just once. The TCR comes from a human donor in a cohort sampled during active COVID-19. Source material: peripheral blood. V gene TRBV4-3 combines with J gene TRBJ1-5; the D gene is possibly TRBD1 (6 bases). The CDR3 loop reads CASSPILQGEQPQHF. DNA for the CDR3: TGCGCCAGCAGTCCCATCCTACAGGGCGAGCAGCCCCAGCATTTT.